This TCR beta chain was sequenced in a study of CD8 T cells in ankylosing spondylitis (dated by TCRdb to the late 2010s). Background for the entire study: To find TCR variants linked to disease, the study profiled T cell receptor beta repertoires in ankylosing spondylitis patients and healthy donors. Peripheral blood was sampled, and synovial fluid was additionally collected from ankylosing spondylitis patients. The whole study cohort included some 100 healthy donors and 20 to 30 ankylosing spondylitis patients.

CDR1 and CDR2 (SGDLS, YYNGEE) derive from the germline V gene. The CDR3 holds 13 amino acids from the cysteine to the phenylalanine. Only the CDR3 DNA is retained, 39 bases long and in frame from the first base. The junction carries 14 bases between V and J, which are trimmed by 3 bases and 8 bases respectively. General conclusions and limits of the study: The disease-linked clones had a CD8+ phenotype and were found at relatively low frequencies in peripheral blood. Some of the motif variants had been reported before in the synovial fluid and blood of reactive arthritis patients, a finding that suggests common disease-initiation mechanisms. Blood from ankylosing spondylitis patients appeared to be characterized by a TCR beta motif composed of several highly homologous amino acid variants. The disease-linked clones were reported as significantly enriched in matched synovial fluid samples from ankylosing spondylitis patients.

A remark on this clonotype: The antigen it binds to is not known. Qualities for individual bases were not recorded, and no much larger clone is one base off.

The instrument was an Illumina HiSeq 2500. TCR beta libraries were prepared by quantitative 5'-RACE with molecular barcodes. As for the original processing: Disease-linked TCR variants were identified with a new computational method built on a probabilistic model of VDJ rearrangement. TCRdb reran the public reads through fastp at Q25 and MiXCR, keeping productive beta chains. Every entry covers one CDR3 protein and lists the most common genes and DNA from its rows. The authors' filters were not applied to this entry. Here the sample has about 840,000 distinct CDR3 sequences; approximately 12% occur a single time. Clones ranked in the top ten supply approximately 0.46% of the sample.

The rearranged segments are TRBV9 and TRBJ1-2; the D gene is possibly TRBD1, with 6 bases matching. What was sequenced was blood, either unsorted or a sorted T cell fraction (not recorded which). The receptor was isolated from a male donor with ankylosing spondylitis. The nucleotide sequence is given as TGTGCCAGCAGCGCCTCAGGGGCAGGAGGCTACACCTTC. This encodes CASSASGAGGYTF.